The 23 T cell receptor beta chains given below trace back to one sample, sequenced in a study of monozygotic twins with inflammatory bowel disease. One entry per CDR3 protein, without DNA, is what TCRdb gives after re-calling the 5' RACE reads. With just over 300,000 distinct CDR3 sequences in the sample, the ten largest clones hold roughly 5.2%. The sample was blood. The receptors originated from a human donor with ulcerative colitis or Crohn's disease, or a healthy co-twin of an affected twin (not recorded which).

CDR3 residues: CASSLVSSNEQFF. This chain links TRBV7-2 with TRBJ2-1. CDR3 size: 13 residues. Germline lookup yields CDR1 SGHTA and CDR2 FQGNSA.

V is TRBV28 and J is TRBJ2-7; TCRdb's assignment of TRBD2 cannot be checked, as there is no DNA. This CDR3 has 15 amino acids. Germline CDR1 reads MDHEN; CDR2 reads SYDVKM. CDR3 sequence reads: CASSLLSQPSYEQYF.

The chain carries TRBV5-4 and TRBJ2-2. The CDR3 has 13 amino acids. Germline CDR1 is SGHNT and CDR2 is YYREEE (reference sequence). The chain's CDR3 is CASSLSVTGELFF.

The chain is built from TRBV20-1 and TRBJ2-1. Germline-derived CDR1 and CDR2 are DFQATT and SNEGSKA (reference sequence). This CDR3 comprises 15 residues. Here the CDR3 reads CSATQQARNYNEQFF.

The CDR3 region is CAWSRESNQPQHF. The J gene is TRBJ1-5, the V gene TRBV30; without DNA, the TCRdb call of TRBD1 cannot be checked. The CDR3 length is 13 residues. The germline CDR1 and CDR2 sequences are GTSNPN and SVGIG (reference sequence). Based on the CDR3 plus reference TRBV30 and TRBJ1-5, the full variable domain is SQTIHQWPATLVQPVGSPLSLECTVEGTSNPNLYWYRQAAGRGLQLLFYSVGIGQISSEVPQNLSASRPQDRQFILSSKKLLLSDSGFYLCAWSRESNQPQHFGDGTRLSIL.

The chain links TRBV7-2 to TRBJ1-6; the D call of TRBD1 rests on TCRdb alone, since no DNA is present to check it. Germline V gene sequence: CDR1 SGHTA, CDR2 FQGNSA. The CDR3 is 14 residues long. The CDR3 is CASSPSGGNSPLHF.

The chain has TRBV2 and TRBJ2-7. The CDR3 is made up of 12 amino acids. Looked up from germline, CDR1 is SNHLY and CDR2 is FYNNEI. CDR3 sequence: CASRVAGDEQYF.

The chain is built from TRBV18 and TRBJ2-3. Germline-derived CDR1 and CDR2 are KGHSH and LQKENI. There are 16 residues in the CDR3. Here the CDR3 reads CASSPRTVQGTDTQYF.

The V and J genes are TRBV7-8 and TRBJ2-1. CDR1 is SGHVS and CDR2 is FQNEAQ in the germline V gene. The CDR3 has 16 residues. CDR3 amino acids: CASSLSLASSYNEQFF.

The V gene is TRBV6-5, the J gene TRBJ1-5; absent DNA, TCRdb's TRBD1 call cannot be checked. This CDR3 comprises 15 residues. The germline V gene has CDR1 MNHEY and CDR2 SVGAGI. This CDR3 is CASSYSGQGNQPQHF.

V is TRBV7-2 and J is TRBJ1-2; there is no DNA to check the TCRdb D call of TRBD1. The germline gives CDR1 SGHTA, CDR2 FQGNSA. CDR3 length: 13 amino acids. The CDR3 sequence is CASSLGQIYGYTF.

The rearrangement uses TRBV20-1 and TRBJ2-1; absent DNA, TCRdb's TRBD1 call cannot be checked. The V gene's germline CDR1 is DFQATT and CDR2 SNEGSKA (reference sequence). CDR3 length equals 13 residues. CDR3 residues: CSARGHIGDEQFF.

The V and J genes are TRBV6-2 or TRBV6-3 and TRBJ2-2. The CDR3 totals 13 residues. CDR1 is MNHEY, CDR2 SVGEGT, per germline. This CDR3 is CASSYFLGEELFF.

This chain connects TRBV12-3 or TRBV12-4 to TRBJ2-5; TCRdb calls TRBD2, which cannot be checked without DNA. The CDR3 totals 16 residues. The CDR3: CASSFRRRLDVETQYF.

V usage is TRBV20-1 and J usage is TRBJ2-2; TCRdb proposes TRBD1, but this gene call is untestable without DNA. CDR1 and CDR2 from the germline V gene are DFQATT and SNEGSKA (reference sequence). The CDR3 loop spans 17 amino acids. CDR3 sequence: CSARFPKKTGFYGELFF.

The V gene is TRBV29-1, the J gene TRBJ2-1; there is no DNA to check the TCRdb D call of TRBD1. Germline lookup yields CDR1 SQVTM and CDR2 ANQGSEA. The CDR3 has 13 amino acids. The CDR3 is CSAQGDSYNEQFF.

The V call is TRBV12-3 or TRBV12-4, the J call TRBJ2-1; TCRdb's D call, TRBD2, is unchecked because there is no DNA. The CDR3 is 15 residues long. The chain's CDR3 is CASTLLAGGRLEQFF.

The CDR3 protein is CASSLGTGTSGREEQYF. The chain is built from TRBV5-1 and TRBJ2-7; TCRdb's assignment of TRBD2 cannot be checked, as there is no DNA. The germline V gene encodes CDR1 SGHRS and CDR2 YFSETQ. The CDR3 runs 17 residues.

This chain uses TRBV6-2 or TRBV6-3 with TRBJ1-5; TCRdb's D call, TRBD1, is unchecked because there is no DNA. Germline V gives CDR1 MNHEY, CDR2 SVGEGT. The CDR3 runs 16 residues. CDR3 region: CASSRSLGQGYQPQHF.

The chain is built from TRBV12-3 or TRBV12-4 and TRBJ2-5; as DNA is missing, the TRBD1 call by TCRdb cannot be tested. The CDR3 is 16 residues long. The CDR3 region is CASSGPGTGIEETQYF.

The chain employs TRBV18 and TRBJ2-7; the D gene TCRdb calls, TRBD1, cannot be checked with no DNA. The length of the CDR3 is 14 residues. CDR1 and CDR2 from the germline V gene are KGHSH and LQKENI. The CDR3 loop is CASSIQGDSYEQYF.

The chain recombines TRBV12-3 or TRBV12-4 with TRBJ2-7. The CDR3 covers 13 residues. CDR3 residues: CASSLAFFYEQYF.

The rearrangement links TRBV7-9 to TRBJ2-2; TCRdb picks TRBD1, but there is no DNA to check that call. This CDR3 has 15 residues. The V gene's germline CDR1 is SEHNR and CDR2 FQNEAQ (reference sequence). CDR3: CASSTQGIDTGELFF.